These T cell receptor beta chains were read from a single sample in a study of human T cells and chemical hapten exposure. TCRdb re-analysed the RACE reads in MiXCR, keeping a single row per CDR3 protein. The table has about 55,000 distinct CDR3 sequences, 8.5% to 10% seen once; the top ten hold less than 2%. Sequences were derived from whole blood, sampled in connection with sensitization to the hapten diphenylcyclopropenone (DPC). These receptors were obtained from a woman aged 45-65 years with alopecia areata. Some clones in this sample may be carry-over from other donors' samples. Both conserved end residues are part of each CDR3. The D gene is left open where the match is weak. For some rows the clone size is stated as once, few or many, or as a class when expanded; others skip it.

j_gene: TRBJ1-5; abundance: many; d_gene: NA; v_gene: TRBV7-8; CDR3aa: CASSADSRGISTQHF; CDR3nt: TGTGCCAGCAGCGCGGACAGTCGAGGAATCAGCACCCAGCATTTT
j_gene: TRBJ1-6; abundance: NA; d_gene: TRBD1; v_gene: TRBV18; CDR3aa: CASSPRQGARNSPLHF; CDR3nt: TGTGCCAGCTCACCAAGACAGGGGGCGCGTAATTCACCCCTCCACTTT
j_gene: TRBJ1-2; abundance: NA; d_gene: NA; v_gene: TRBV5-1; CDR3aa: CASSPSPGSTDYGYTF; CDR3nt: TGCGCCAGCAGCCCGTCTCCGGGCTCCACCGACTATGGCTACACCTTC
j_gene: TRBJ1-5; abundance: NA; d_gene: NA; v_gene: TRBV19; CDR3aa: CASTRGGNSNQPQHF; CDR3nt: TGTGCCAGTACTCGAGGCGGAAATAGCAATCAGCCCCAGCATTTT
j_gene: TRBJ2-3; abundance: many; d_gene: TRBD1; v_gene: TRBV12-3/TRBV12-4; CDR3aa: CASSTAARTGGKDF; CDR3nt: TGTGCCAGCAGTACCGCAGCGCGGACAGGCGGCAAGGATTTT
j_gene: TRBJ2-1; abundance: many; d_gene: TRBD2; v_gene: TRBV18; CDR3aa: CASSPNESGGNEQFF; CDR3nt: TGTGCCAGCTCACCAAATGAATCCGGGGGGAATGAGCAGTTCTTC
j_gene: TRBJ1-2; abundance: many; d_gene: TRBD1; v_gene: TRBV12-3/TRBV12-4; CDR3aa: CASSYTVPGGGGGYTF; CDR3nt: TGTGCCAGCAGTTACACTGTACCAGGGGGCGGAGGTGGCTACACCTTC
j_gene: TRBJ1-6; abundance: few; d_gene: NA; v_gene: TRBV28; CDR3aa: CASSPPGADFNSPLHF; CDR3nt: TGTGCCAGCAGCCCCCCCGGGGCAGACTTTAATTCACCCCTCCACTTT
j_gene: TRBJ2-2; abundance: many; d_gene: NA; v_gene: TRBV20-1; CDR3aa: CSARSTGNTGELFF; CDR3nt: TGCAGTGCACGATCAACAGGGAACACCGGGGAGCTGTTTTTT
j_gene: TRBJ1-4; abundance: many; d_gene: NA; v_gene: TRBV6-4; CDR3aa: CASSDLLPEPVGKLFF; CDR3nt: TGTGCCAGCAGTGATCTCCTCCCGGAGCCTGTGGGGAAACTGTTTTTT
j_gene: TRBJ2-1; abundance: NA; d_gene: NA; v_gene: TRBV11-2; CDR3aa: CASSSTFSVDEQFF; CDR3nt: TGTGCCAGCAGCTCCACCTTCTCCGTCGATGAGCAGTTCTTC
j_gene: TRBJ2-5; abundance: few; d_gene: TRBD1; v_gene: TRBV5-1; CDR3aa: CASSFGQGSETQYF; CDR3nt: TGCGCCAGCAGCTTCGGACAGGGGTCAGAGACCCAGTACTTC
j_gene: TRBJ2-7; abundance: many; d_gene: TRBD1; v_gene: TRBV5-1; CDR3aa: CATKLGQGSYEQYF; CDR3nt: TGCGCCACCAAATTGGGACAGGGTTCCTACGAGCAGTACTTC
j_gene: TRBJ2-7; abundance: NA; d_gene: NA; v_gene: TRBV5-5; CDR3aa: CASSLGYSYEQYF; CDR3nt: TGTGCCAGCAGCTTGGGCTACTCCTACGAGCAGTACTTC
j_gene: TRBJ2-7; abundance: NA; d_gene: TRBD1; v_gene: TRBV29-1; CDR3aa: CSALPVTGDSYEQYF; CDR3nt: TGCAGCGCACTGCCCGTGACAGGGGACTCCTACGAGCAGTACTTC
j_gene: TRBJ1-1; abundance: few; d_gene: TRBD1; v_gene: TRBV7-9; CDR3aa: CASSLQEGAKAFF; CDR3nt: TGTGCCAGCAGCTTACAGGAGGGGGCCAAAGCTTTCTTT
j_gene: TRBJ2-1; abundance: NA; d_gene: NA; v_gene: TRBV20-1; CDR3aa: CSAPSGKSEQFF; CDR3nt: TGCAGTGCCCCGTCCGGTAAGAGTGAGCAGTTCTTC
j_gene: TRBJ2-1; abundance: many; d_gene: NA; v_gene: TRBV27; CDR3aa: CASRGPSYNEQFF; CDR3nt: TGTGCCAGCAGGGGACCTTCCTACAATGAGCAGTTCTTC
j_gene: TRBJ1-4; abundance: many; d_gene: NA; v_gene: TRBV7-9; CDR3aa: CASSPGAGNEKLFF; CDR3nt: TGTGCCAGCAGCCCCGGGGCTGGGAATGAAAAACTGTTTTTT
j_gene: TRBJ2-1; abundance: many; d_gene: TRBD2; v_gene: TRBV4-3; CDR3aa: CASSPAGLAGGPKNEQFF; CDR3nt: TGCGCCAGCAGCCCGGCGGGACTAGCGGGGGGGCCGAAGAATGAGCAGTTCTTC
j_gene: TRBJ1-6; abundance: NA; d_gene: NA; v_gene: TRBV5-1; CDR3aa: CASSSRDATNSPLHF; CDR3nt: TGCGCCAGCAGCTCCCGGGACGCGACCAATTCACCCCTCCACTTT
j_gene: TRBJ1-1; abundance: NA; d_gene: NA; v_gene: TRBV20-1; CDR3aa: CSARLGETNTEAFF; CDR3nt: TGCAGTGCTAGACTCGGGGAGACGAACACTGAAGCTTTCTTT
j_gene: TRBJ1-5; abundance: few; d_gene: NA; v_gene: TRBV18; CDR3aa: CASSPQENQPQHF; CDR3nt: TGTGCCAGCTCACCACAGGAAAATCAGCCCCAGCATTTT
j_gene: TRBJ2-7; abundance: many; d_gene: TRBD1; v_gene: TRBV6-6; CDR3aa: CASSPRTGPHEQYF; CDR3nt: TGTGCCAGCAGCCCCCGGACAGGGCCTCACGAGCAGTACTTC
j_gene: TRBJ2-2; abundance: many; d_gene: NA; v_gene: TRBV5-1; CDR3aa: CASSLARTGIPANTGELFF; CDR3nt: TGCGCCAGCAGCTTGGCGAGAACAGGGATTCCGGCGAACACCGGGGAGCTGTTTTTT
j_gene: TRBJ2-1; abundance: NA; d_gene: TRBD1; v_gene: TRBV2; CDR3aa: CASSDRGLYNEQFF; CDR3nt: TGTGCCAGCAGTGACAGGGGGCTTTACAATGAGCAGTTCTTC
j_gene: TRBJ1-6; abundance: many; d_gene: NA; v_gene: TRBV12-3/TRBV12-4; CDR3aa: CASSLSPNSPLHF; CDR3nt: TGTGCCAGCAGTTTATCGCCTAATTCACCCCTCCACTTT
j_gene: TRBJ2-5; abundance: few; d_gene: NA; v_gene: TRBV6-2/TRBV6-3; CDR3aa: CASSMNQETQYF; CDR3nt: TGTGCCAGCAGTATGAACCAAGAGACCCAGTACTTC
j_gene: TRBJ1-1; abundance: many; d_gene: NA; v_gene: TRBV18; CDR3aa: CASSGSPRNTEAFF; CDR3nt: TGTGCCAGCTCAGGGAGTCCAAGGAACACTGAAGCTTTCTTT
j_gene: TRBJ2-7; abundance: NA; d_gene: NA; v_gene: TRBV11-2; CDR3aa: CASSLVVYEQYF; CDR3nt: TGTGCCAGCAGCTTAGTGGTTTACGAGCAGTACTTC
j_gene: TRBJ1-4; abundance: NA; d_gene: TRBD1; v_gene: TRBV5-1; CDR3aa: CASRSGTGHEKLFF; CDR3nt: TGCGCCAGCAGGTCCGGGACAGGCCATGAAAAACTGTTTTTT
j_gene: TRBJ2-3; abundance: few; d_gene: TRBD1; v_gene: TRBV5-8; CDR3aa: CASSLAGAGGADTQYF; CDR3nt: TGTGCCAGCAGCTTGGCCGGAGCAGGGGGCGCAGATACGCAGTATTTT
j_gene: TRBJ1-2; abundance: NA; d_gene: NA; v_gene: TRBV5-1; CDR3aa: CASSPIPQGYGYTF; CDR3nt: TGCGCCAGCAGCCCGATTCCTCAAGGCTATGGCTACACCTTC
j_gene: TRBJ2-7; abundance: NA; d_gene: NA; v_gene: TRBV7-9; CDR3aa: CASSYGDRFPGEDF; CDR3nt: TGTGCCAGCAGCTACGGGGACCGATTCCCGGGTGAGGACTTC
j_gene: TRBJ2-7; abundance: many; d_gene: NA; v_gene: TRBV5-4; CDR3aa: CASSLIDPPSEQYF; CDR3nt: TGTGCCAGCAGTCTGATAGATCCTCCCTCCGAGCAGTACTTC
j_gene: TRBJ2-1; abundance: few; d_gene: NA; v_gene: TRBV5-6; CDR3aa: CASSLSREQFF; CDR3nt: TGTGCCAGCAGCTTATCACGGGAGCAGTTCTTC
j_gene: TRBJ1-6; abundance: few; d_gene: NA; v_gene: TRBV18; CDR3aa: CASSPQDSTGWESPLHF; CDR3nt: TGTGCCAGCTCACCACAAGACTCTACAGGGTGGGAGTCACCCCTCCACTTT
j_gene: TRBJ2-1; abundance: few; d_gene: NA; v_gene: TRBV7-2; CDR3aa: CASSRQPYNEQFF; CDR3nt: TGTGCCAGCAGCAGACAGCCTTACAATGAGCAGTTCTTC
j_gene: TRBJ2-7; abundance: many; d_gene: NA; v_gene: TRBV12-3/TRBV12-4; CDR3aa: CASSSRENYEQYF; CDR3nt: TGTGCCAGCAGTTCTAGGGAAAACTACGAGCAGTACTTC
j_gene: TRBJ2-7; abundance: many; d_gene: NA; v_gene: TRBV20-1; CDR3aa: CSARDGSSGSYEQYF; CDR3nt: TGCAGTGCTAGAGATGGTAGTAGCGGCTCCTACGAGCAGTACTTC
j_gene: TRBJ1-1; abundance: many; d_gene: TRBD1; v_gene: TRBV7-2; CDR3aa: CASSLSGTANTEAFF; CDR3nt: TGTGCCAGCAGCTTGAGCGGGACAGCGAACACTGAAGCTTTCTTT
j_gene: TRBJ2-7; abundance: NA; d_gene: NA; v_gene: TRBV28; CDR3aa: CASSLVGMNF; CDR3nt: TGTGCCAGCAGTTTAGTCGGTATGAACTTC
j_gene: TRBJ1-2; abundance: NA; d_gene: NA; v_gene: TRBV5-1; CDR3aa: CASSLGTNYGYTF; CDR3nt: TGCGCCAGCAGCTTGGGAACTAACTATGGCTACACCTTC
j_gene: TRBJ2-7; abundance: NA; d_gene: NA; v_gene: TRBV5-1; CDR3aa: CASSAQQEIHEQYF; CDR3nt: TGCGCCAGCAGCGCCCAACAGGAGATCCACGAGCAGTACTTC
j_gene: TRBJ2-1; abundance: NA; d_gene: NA; v_gene: TRBV29-1; CDR3aa: CSGLTADVYNEQFF; CDR3nt: TGCAGCGGCCTGACGGCAGATGTCTACAATGAGCAGTTCTTC
j_gene: TRBJ1-3; abundance: many; d_gene: NA; v_gene: TRBV5-1; CDR3aa: CASSSDGSGNTIYF; CDR3nt: TGCGCCAGCAGCTCGGACGGGTCTGGAAACACCATATATTTT
j_gene: TRBJ1-1; abundance: many; d_gene: NA; v_gene: TRBV29-1; CDR3aa: CSAWTIEAFF; CDR3nt: TGCAGCGCTTGGACAATTGAAGCTTTCTTT
j_gene: TRBJ1-5; abundance: many; d_gene: TRBD1; v_gene: TRBV10-2; CDR3aa: CASREEQGLMSNQPQHF; CDR3nt: TGCGCCAGCAGGGAGGAACAGGGGTTGATGAGCAATCAGCCCCAGCATTTT
j_gene: TRBJ1-6; abundance: NA; d_gene: TRBD1; v_gene: TRBV3-1; CDR3aa: CASSQPGTGIGDSPLHF; CDR3nt: TGTGCCAGCAGCCAACCCGGGACAGGGATAGGGGATTCACCCCTCCACTTT
j_gene: TRBJ1-2; abundance: many; d_gene: NA; v_gene: TRBV11-2; CDR3aa: CASSSTVTFVYGYTF; CDR3nt: TGTGCCAGCAGCTCGACGGTCACCTTCGTCTATGGCTACACCTTC
j_gene: TRBJ2-6; abundance: NA; d_gene: NA; v_gene: TRBV18; CDR3aa: CASSPQSGANVLTF; CDR3nt: TGTGCCAGCTCACCACAATCTGGGGCCAACGTCCTGACTTTC
j_gene: TRBJ2-7; abundance: few; d_gene: NA; v_gene: TRBV11-2; CDR3aa: CASSRDRSYYEQYF; CDR3nt: TGTGCCAGCAGCAGAGACAGGTCCTACTACGAGCAGTACTTC
j_gene: TRBJ2-3; abundance: NA; d_gene: TRBD2; v_gene: TRBV28; CDR3aa: CASSSSGSTDTQYF; CDR3nt: TGTGCCAGCAGTTCTAGCGGTAGCACAGATACGCAGTATTTT
j_gene: TRBJ1-6; abundance: NA; d_gene: TRBD1; v_gene: TRBV28; CDR3aa: CASGLLSGQGNSPLHF; CDR3nt: TGTGCCAGCGGTTTGCTATCGGGACAGGGGAATTCACCCCTCCACTTT
j_gene: TRBJ2-7; abundance: few; d_gene: NA; v_gene: TRBV18; CDR3aa: CASSPRRASSSYEQYF; CDR3nt: TGTGCCAGCTCACCCCGACGGGCATCCTCCTCCTACGAGCAGTACTTC
j_gene: TRBJ2-3; abundance: NA; d_gene: TRBD1; v_gene: TRBV28; CDR3aa: CASSPPGQGGTDTQYF; CDR3nt: TGTGCCAGCAGCCCCCCCGGACAGGGGGGGACAGATACGCAGTATTTT
j_gene: TRBJ2-7; abundance: NA; d_gene: TRBD1; v_gene: TRBV28; CDR3aa: CASSLKGTGSHF; CDR3nt: TGTGCCAGCAGTTTAAAAGGGACAGGGTCGCACTTC